Sequencing of this T cell receptor (beta chain) was carried out in a study of cytomegalovirus exposure and HLA in healthy donors. Whole-study context: Early release data held 85 million or so unique TCRs from HLA-typed donors. Of more than 350 genotyped donors, roughly 81% clustered with self-reported Caucasian donors. General study findings and limits: Upon later analysis, HLA-associated TCR beta chains proved more clonally expanded than other, equally common chains. It was reported in a later analysis that an Asian-associated ancestry cluster showed fewer N-insertions than the roughly 660-donor mean.

This clone was found a few times. The antigen is not known. PCR involved 60 Vbeta and 13 Jbeta primers. This table comes from immunoSEQ multiplex PCR, and its TCRdb copy is limited to in-frame clones, with some not included. The table lists 150,000 to 160,000 clones, about 80% of them singletons. The CDR3 is made up of 18 amino acids. V shed 3 bases and J shed 0 bases, with 17 bases lying between them. Germline CDR1 is SGHAT and CDR2 is FQNNGV. This sequence joins TRBV11-2 and TRBJ2-2; D not resolved. Material: PBMCs. The receptor was isolated from a man aged 25-40 years in good health and CMV-seropositive. CDR3 loop: CASSFNPGGRPNTGELFF. In DNA, the CDR3 is TGTGCCAGCAGCTTCAATCCGGGTGGAAGGCCGAACACCGGGGAGCTGTTTTTT.